This T cell receptor beta chain was obtained from a study of long-term antiretroviral therapy in people with HIV. The germline V gene encodes CDR1 LNHDA and CDR2 SQIVND (reference sequence). The CDR3 has 16 residues. V shed 0 bases and J shed 1 base, with 10 bases lying between them. DNA was extracted from approximately 0.91-9.4 million thawed cryopreserved PBMC. Version v3.0 of the immunoSEQ assay was performed at survey level. Measured with immunoSEQ multiplex PCR; TCRdb has only the in-frame clones, and not every one. This sample carries approximately 26,000 clones, about 89% of them seen once, and the ten largest clones take 4.2%. Comments on this clone: Its matching antigen is unknown.

Whole-study results and caveats: Controls had broader CDR3 length ranges than HIV repertoires did. Blood sampling spanned 2004 to 2017, possibly under older ART regimens.

The genes are TRBV19 and TRBJ2-1, with D perhaps matching TRBD2 (6 bases). This receptor was identified in a young man with HIV. The sequencing here drew on unsorted PBMCs, taken 3.1 years after starting antiretroviral therapy. The CDR3 reads CASSIDSGVSYNEQFF. CDR3 DNA sequence: TGTGCCAGTAGTATAGATTCGGGGGTATCCTACAATGAGCAGTTCTTC. The whole variable domain, remainder taken from reference TRBV19 and TRBJ2-1, is DGGITQSPKYLFRKEGQNVTLSCEQNLNHDAMYWYRQDPGQGLRLIYYSQIVNDFQKGDIAEGYSVSREKKESFPLTVTSAQKNPTAFYLCASSIDSGVSYNEQFFGPGTRLTVL.